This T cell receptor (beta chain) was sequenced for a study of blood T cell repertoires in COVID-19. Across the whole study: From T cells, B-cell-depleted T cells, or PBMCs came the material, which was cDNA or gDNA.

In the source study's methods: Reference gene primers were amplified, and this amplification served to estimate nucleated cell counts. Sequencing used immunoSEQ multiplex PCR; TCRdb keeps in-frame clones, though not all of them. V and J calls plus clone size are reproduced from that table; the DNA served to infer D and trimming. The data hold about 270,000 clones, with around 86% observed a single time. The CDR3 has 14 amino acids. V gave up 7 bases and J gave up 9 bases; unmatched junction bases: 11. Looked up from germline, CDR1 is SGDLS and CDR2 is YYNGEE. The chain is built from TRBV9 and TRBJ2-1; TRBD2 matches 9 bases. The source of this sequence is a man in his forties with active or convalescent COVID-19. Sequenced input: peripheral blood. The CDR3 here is CASALSGSDGEQFF. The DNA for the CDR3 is TGTGCCAGCGCTCTTAGCGGGAGTGACGGTGAGCAGTTCTTC.